This T cell receptor beta chain originates from a study of blood T cell repertoires in COVID-19. V gave up 2 bases and J gave up 6 bases; unmatched junction bases: 16. The germline V gene has CDR1 SGHRS and CDR2 YFSETQ. The CDR3 spans 18 residues. During active infection, Seattle patients enrolled and were then monitored through disease. Original methodology: The authors estimated nucleated cell counts from reference gene primer amplification. Sequencing was performed with immunoSEQ multiplex PCR; in TCRdb, only in-frame clones are kept and a portion is missing. D and trimming come from the DNA, and the V and J calls and clone size come from that table. The sample comprises almost 400,000 clones, 70% to 90% of which are singletons, and approximately 2.4% rests with the top ten.

The receptor comes from a woman aged 55-70 years with COVID-19, enrolled during active disease. Sequencing was performed on peripheral blood. The rearrangement uses TRBV5-1 and TRBJ1-2, with 10 positions matching TRBD1. This CDR3 reads CASSLQGVVDRGPDGYTF. DNA for the CDR3: TGCGCCAGCAGCTTACAAGGGGTTGTAGACAGGGGGCCGGATGGCTACACCTTC.